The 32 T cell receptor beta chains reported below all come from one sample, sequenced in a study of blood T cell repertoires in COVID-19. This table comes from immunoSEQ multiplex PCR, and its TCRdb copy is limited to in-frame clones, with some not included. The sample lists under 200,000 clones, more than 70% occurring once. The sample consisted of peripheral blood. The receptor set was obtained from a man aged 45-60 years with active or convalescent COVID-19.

For the CDR3, the DNA is TGCGCCAGCAGATCTGGTGGACAGGGGGAAAACGAGCAGTACTTC. Amino acid sequence: CASRSGGQGENEQYF. The chain employs TRBV5-1 and TRBJ2-7; 10 bases align to TRBD1. J lost 5 bases, V lost 5 bases, and 10 bases had no gene match. The CDR3 loop spans 15 amino acids. Looked up from germline, CDR1 is SGHRS and CDR2 is YFSETQ.

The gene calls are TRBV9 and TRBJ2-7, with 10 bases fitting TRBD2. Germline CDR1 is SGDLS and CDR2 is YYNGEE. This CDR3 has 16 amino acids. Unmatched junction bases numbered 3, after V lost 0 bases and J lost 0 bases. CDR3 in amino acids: CASSVVGTSDSYEQYF. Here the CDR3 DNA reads TGTGCCAGCAGCGTAGTGGGGACTAGCGACTCCTACGAGCAGTACTTC.

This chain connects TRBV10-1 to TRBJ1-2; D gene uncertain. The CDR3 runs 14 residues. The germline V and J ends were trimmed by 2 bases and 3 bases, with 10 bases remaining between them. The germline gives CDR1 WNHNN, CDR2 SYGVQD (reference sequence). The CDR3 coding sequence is TGCGCCAGCAGTGAGAATGTACGGGACTATGGCTACACCTTC. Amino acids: CASSENVRDYGYTF.

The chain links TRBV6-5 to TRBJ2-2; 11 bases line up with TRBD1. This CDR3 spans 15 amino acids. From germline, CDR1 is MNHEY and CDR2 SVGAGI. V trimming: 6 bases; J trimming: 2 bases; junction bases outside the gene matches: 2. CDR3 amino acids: CASRRTGGNTGELFF. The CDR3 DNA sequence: TGTGCCAGCAGGCGGACAGGGGGCAACACCGGGGAGCTGTTTTTT.

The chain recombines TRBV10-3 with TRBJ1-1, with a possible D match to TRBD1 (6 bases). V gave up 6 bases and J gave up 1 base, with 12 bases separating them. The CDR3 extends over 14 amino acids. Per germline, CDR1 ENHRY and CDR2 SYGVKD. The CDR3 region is CAIRVTGENTEAFF. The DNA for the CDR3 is TGTGCCATCAGGGTGACAGGAGAGAACACTGAAGCTTTCTTT.

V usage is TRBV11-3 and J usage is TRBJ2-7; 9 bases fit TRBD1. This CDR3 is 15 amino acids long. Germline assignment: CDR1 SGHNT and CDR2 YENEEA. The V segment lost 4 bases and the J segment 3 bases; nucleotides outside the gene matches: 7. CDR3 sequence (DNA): TGTGCCAGCAGCTCTCAGTGGGGACAGGGCTACGAGCAGTACTTC. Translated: CASSSQWGQGYEQYF.

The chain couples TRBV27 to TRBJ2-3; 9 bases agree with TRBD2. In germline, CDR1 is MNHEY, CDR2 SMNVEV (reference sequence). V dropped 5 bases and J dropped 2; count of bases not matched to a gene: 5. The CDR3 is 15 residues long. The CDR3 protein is CASSPAGGHTDTQYF. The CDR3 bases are TGTGCCAGCAGTCCAGCGGGGGGCCACACAGATACGCAGTATTTT.

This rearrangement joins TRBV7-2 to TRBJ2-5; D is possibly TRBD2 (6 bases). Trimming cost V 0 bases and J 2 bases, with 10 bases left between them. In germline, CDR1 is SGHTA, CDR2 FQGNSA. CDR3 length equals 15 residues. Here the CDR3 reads CASSLAAREQETQYF. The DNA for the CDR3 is TGTGCCAGCAGCTTAGCCGCGCGGGAACAAGAGACCCAGTACTTC.

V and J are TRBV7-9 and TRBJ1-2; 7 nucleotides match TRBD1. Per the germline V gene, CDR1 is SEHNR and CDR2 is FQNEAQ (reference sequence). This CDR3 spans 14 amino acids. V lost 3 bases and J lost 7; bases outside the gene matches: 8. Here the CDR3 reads CASSFLGGGFGYTF. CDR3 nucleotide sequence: TGTGCCAGCAGCTTCCTAGGGGGCGGGTTTGGCTACACCTTC.

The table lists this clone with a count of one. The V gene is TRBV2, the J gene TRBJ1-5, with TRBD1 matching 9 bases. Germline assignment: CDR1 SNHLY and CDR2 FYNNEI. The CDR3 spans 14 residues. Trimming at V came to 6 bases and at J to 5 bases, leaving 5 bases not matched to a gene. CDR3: CASSLGQGDQPQHF. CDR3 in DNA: TGTGCCAGCAGCCTGGGACAGGGTGATCAGCCCCAGCATTTT.

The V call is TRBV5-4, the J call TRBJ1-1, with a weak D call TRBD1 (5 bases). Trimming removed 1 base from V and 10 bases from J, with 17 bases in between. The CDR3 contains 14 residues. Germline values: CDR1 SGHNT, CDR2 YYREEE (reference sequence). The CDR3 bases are TGTGCCAGCAGCTTGCGGGGGGTTGGAGACGGAGCTTTCTTT. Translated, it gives CASSLRGVGDGAFF.

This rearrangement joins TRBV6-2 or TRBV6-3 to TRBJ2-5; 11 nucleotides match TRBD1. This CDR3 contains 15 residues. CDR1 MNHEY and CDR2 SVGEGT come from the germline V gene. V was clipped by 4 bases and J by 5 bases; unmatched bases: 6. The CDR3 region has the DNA TGTGCCAGCAGTTTCCGGGACAGGGGGAGGGAGACCCAGTACTTC. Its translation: CASSFRDRGRETQYF.

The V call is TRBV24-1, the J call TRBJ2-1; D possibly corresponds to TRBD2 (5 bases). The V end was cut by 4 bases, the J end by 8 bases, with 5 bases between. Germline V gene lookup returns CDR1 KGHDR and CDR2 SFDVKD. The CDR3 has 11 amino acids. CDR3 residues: CATSDGDEQFF. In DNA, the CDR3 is TGTGCCACCAGTGACGGGGATGAGCAGTTCTTC.

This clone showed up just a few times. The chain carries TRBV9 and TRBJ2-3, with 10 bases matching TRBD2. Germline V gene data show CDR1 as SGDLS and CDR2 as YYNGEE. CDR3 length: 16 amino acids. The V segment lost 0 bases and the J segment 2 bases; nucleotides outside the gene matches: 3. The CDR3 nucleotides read TGTGCCAGCAGCGTAGCGGGACTAGCGAACACAGATACGCAGTATTTT. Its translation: CASSVAGLANTDTQYF.

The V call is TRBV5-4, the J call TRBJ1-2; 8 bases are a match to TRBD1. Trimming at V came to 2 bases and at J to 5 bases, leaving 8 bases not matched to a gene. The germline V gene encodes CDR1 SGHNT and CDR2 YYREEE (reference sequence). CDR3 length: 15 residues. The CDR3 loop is CASSFSQGAVYGYTF. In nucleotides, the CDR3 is TGTGCCAGCAGCTTTAGTCAGGGGGCAGTGTATGGCTACACCTTC. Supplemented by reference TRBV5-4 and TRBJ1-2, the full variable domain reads ETGVTQSPTHLIKTRGQQVTLRCSSQSGHNTVSWYQQALGQGPQFIFQYYREEENGRGNFPPRFSGLQFPNYSSELNVNALELDDSALYLCASSFSQGAVYGYTFGSGTRLTVV.

The CDR3 spells CASSLVQGAGQPQHF. CDR3 bases: TGTGCCAGCAGCTTGGTACAGGGGGCAGGGCAGCCCCAGCATTTT. V gene TRBV5-5 combines with J gene TRBJ1-5, with TRBD1 matching over 9 bases. The V gene end was trimmed by 0 bases and the J gene end by 7 bases; junction bases not matched to a gene: 5. This CDR3 contains 15 residues. CDR1 and CDR2 from the germline V gene are SGHKS and YYEKEE (reference sequence).

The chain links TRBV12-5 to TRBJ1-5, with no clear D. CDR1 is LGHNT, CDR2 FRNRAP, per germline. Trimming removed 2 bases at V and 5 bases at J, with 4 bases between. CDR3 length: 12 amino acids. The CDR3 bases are TGTGCTAGTGGTTTGCGGGATCAGCCCCAGCATTTT. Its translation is CASGLRDQPQHF.

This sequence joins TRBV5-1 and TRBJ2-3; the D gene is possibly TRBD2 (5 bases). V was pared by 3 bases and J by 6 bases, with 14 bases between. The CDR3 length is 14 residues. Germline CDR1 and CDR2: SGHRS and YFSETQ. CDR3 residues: CASSYSESTDTQYF. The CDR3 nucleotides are TGCGCCAGCAGCTATAGCGAGTCTACCGATACGCAGTATTTT.

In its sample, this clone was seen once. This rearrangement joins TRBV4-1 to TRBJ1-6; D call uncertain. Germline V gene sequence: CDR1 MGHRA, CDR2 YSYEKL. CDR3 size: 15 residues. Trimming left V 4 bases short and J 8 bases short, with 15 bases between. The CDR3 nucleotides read TGCGCCAGCAGCCTTACGACAAATTACGATTCACCCCTCCACTTT. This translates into CASSLTTNYDSPLHF.

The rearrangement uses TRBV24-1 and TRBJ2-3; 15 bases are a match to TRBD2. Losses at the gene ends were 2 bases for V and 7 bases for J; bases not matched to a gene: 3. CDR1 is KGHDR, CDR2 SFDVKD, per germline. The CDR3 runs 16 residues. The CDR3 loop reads CATSDSGTSGRYTQYF. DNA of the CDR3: TGTGCCACCAGTGATTCCGGGACTAGCGGGAGGTATACGCAGTATTTT.

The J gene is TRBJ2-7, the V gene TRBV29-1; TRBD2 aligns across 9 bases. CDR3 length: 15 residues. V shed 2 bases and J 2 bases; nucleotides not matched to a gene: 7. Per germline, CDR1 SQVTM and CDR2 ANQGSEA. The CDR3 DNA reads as TGCAGCGTTGAATTGGCGGGAGGGAGAGCCTACGAGCAGTACTTC. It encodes CSVELAGGRAYEQYF.

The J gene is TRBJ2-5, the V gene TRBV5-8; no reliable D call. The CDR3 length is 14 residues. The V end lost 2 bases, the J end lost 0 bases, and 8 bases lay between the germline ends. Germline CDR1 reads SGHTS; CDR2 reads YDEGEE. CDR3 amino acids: CASSLGRYQETQYF. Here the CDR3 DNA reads TGTGCCAGCAGCTTAGGCAGGTACCAAGAGACCCAGTACTTC.

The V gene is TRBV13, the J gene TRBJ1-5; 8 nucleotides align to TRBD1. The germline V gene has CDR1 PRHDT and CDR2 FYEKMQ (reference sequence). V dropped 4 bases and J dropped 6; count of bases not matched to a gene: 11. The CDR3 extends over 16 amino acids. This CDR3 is CASSYTGGGQFQPQHF. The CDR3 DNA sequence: TGTGCCAGCAGCTACACAGGGGGGGGGCAGTTTCAGCCCCAGCATTTT.

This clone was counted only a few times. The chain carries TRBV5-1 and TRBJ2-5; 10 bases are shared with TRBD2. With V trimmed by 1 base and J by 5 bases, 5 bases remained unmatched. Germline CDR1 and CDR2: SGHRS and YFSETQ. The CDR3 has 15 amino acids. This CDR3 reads CASSLISSGSETQYF. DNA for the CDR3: TGCGCCAGCAGCTTGATATCTAGCGGGAGTGAGACCCAGTACTTC.

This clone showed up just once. This chain's CDR3 is CASSEETGVYTGELFF. The CDR3 nucleotides are TGTGCCAGCAGTGAAGAAACGGGGGTGTACACCGGGGAGCTGTTTTTT. V and J are TRBV2 and TRBJ2-2; the D gene is possibly TRBD2 (6 bases). The V gene lost 1 base and the J gene lost 3 bases, with 12 bases spanning the gap. This CDR3 region has 16 residues. CDR1 SNHLY and CDR2 FYNNEI come from the germline V gene.

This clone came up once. The CDR3 loop reads CASRKGASYEQYF. CDR3 DNA: TGTGCCAGCAGGAAGGGGGCGTCCTACGAGCAGTACTTC. V and J are TRBV2 and TRBJ2-7, with 7 bases aligning to TRBD1. The V gene's germline CDR1 is SNHLY and CDR2 FYNNEI. The trim removed 6 bases at V and 1 base at J, leaving 3 bases unmatched. The length of the CDR3 is 13 residues.

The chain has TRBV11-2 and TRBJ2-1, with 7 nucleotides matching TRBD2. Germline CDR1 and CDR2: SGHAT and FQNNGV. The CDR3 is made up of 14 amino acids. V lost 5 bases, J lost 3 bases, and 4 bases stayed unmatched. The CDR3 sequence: CASSHSGNYNEQFF. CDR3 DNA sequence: TGTGCCAGCAGCCACAGCGGGAACTACAATGAGCAGTTCTTC.

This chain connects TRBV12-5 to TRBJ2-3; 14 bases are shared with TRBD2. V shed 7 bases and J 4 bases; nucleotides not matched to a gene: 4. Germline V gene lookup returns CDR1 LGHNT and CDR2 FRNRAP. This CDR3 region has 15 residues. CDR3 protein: CASVTGLAGADTQYF. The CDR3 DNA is TGTGCTAGTGTTACGGGACTAGCGGGAGCAGATACGCAGTATTTT.

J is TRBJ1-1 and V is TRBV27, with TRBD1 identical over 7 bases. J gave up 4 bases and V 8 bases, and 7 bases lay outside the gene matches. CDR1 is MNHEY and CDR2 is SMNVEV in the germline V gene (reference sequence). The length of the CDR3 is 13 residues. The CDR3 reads CASVRAGGTEAFF. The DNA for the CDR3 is TGTGCCAGCGTGAGGGCAGGGGGCACTGAAGCTTTCTTT.

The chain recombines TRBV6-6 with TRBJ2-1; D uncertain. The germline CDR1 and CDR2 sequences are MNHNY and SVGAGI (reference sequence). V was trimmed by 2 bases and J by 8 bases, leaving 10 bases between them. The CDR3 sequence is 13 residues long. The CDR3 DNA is TGTGCCAGCAGTTACGAGTATAAAGATGAGCAGTTCTTC. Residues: CASSYEYKDEQFF.

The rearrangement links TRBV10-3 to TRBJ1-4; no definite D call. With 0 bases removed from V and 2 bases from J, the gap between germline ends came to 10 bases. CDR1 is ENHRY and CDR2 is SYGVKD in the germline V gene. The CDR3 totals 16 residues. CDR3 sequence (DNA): TGTGCCATCAGTGAGTCGAGGTCTGCGACTAATGAAAAACTGTTTTTT. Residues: CAISESRSATNEKLFF.

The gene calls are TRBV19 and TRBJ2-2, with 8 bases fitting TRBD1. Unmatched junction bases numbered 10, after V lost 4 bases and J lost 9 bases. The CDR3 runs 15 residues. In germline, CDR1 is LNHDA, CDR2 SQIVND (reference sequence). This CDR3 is CASSNSGTGIRELFF. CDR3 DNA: TGTGCCAGTAGTAACTCCGGGACAGGTATACGGGAGCTGTTTTTT.